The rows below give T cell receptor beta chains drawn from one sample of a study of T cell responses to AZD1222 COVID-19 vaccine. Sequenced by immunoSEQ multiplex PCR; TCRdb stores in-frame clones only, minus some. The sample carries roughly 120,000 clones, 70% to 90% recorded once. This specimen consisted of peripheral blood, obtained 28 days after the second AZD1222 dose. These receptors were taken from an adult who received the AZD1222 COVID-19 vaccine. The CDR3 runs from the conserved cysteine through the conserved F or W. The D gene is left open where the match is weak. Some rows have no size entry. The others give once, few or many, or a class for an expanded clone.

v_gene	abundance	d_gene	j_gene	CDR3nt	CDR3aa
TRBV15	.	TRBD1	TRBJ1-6	TGTGCCACCAGGCAGAGACAGGGGGCCCTTAATTCACCCCTCCACTTT	CATRQRQGALNSPLHF
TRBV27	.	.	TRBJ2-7	TGTGCCAGCAGTTTAGGGGCGGCCCGGGGGTCCTACGAGCAGTACTTC	CASSLGAARGSYEQYF
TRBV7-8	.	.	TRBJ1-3	TGTGCCAGCAGCAATCTACCCCCGGGACGTACGAGCTCTGGAAACACCATATATTTT	CASSNLPPGRTSSGNTIYF
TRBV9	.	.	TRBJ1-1	TGTGCCAGCAGCGAATACTGGGACCTCAACACTGAAGCTTTCTTT	CASSEYWDLNTEAFF
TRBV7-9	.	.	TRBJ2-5	TGTGCCAGCAGCCCGACCGTTGGGGGAGGCGAGACCCAGTACTTC	CASSPTVGGGETQYF
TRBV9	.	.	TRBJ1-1	TGTGCCAGCAGCGTAGGGGACCGCACTGAAGCTTTCTTT	CASSVGDRTEAFF
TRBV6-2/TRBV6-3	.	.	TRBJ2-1	TGTGCCAGCAGTTACGAGACGGAGGATGAGCAGTTCTTC	CASSYETEDEQFF
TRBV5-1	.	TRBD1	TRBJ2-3	TGCGCCAGCAGGCCGGGACAGGCCACAGATACGCAGTATTTT	CASRPGQATDTQYF
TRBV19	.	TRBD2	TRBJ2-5	TGTGCCAGTAGTATATTAGCGGGGGCCATTGAGACCCAGTACTTC	CASSILAGAIETQYF
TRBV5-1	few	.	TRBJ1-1	TGCGCCAGCAGCTCCGCTTACAGGAACACTGAAGCTTTCTTT	CASSSAYRNTEAFF
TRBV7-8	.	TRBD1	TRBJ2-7	TGTGCCAGCAGCTTAGACTTGACAGGGGACGAGCAGTACTTC	CASSLDLTGDEQYF
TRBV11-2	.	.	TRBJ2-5	TGTGCCAGCAGGCTCGGGGGTGGGGGCGAGGGCCAAGAGACCCAGTACTTC	CASRLGGGGEGQETQYF
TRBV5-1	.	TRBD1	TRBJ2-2	TGCGCCAGCAGCTTCAATCCGGGACAGGGTGTTTCCGGGGAGCTGTTTTTT	CASSFNPGQGVSGELFF
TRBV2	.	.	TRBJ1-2	TGTGCCAGCAGGGGGGGGATTCGAGGCTACACCTTC	CASRGGIRGYTF
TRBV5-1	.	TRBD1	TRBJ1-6	TGCGCCAGCAGCTTGGGAGGGGGCAGCCAGGATTCACCCCTCCACTTT	CASSLGGGSQDSPLHF
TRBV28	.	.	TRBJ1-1	TGTGCCAGCAGTTTATTTGGGACGAACACTGAAGCTTTCTTT	CASSLFGTNTEAFF
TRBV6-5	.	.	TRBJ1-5	TGTGCCAGCAGCCAGACGCGGATTCAGCCCCAGCATTTT	CASSQTRIQPQHF
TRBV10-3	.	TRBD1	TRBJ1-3	TGTGCCATCAGTAACAGGGGGTTCGGAAACACCATATATTTT	CAISNRGFGNTIYF
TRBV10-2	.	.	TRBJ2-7	TGCGCCAGCAGTGAGGTCAGACCCTACGAGCAGTACTTC	CASSEVRPYEQYF
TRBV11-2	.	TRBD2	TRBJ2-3	TGTGCCAGCAGCTTTGGACTAGCCCTGGCAGATACGCAGTATTTT	CASSFGLALADTQYF
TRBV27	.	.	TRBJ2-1	TGTGCCAGCAGTCTTAGCGCCTACTCCTACAATGAGCAGTTCTTC	CASSLSAYSYNEQFF
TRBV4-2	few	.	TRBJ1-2	TGTGCCAGCAGTAAAAGGACGGACCTTAATGGCTACACCTTC	CASSKRTDLNGYTF
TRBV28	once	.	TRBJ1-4	TGTGCCAGCAGTAATAGGGGGGTAGATGGGAAACTGTTTTTT	CASSNRGVDGKLFF
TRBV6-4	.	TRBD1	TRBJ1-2	TGTGCCAGCAGTGACGCAGGGGGTAGTACCTATGGCTACACCTTC	CASSDAGGSTYGYTF
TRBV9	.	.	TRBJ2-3	TGTGCCAGCAGCGTAGTGTCTAGAACAGATACGCAGTATTTT	CASSVVSRTDTQYF
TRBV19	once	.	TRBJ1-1	TGTGCCAGTAGTATACCAGGGTTCATGAACACTGAAGCTTTCTTT	CASSIPGFMNTEAFF
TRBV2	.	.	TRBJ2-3	TGTGCCAGCAGTCGCGATGCCACAGATACGCAGTATTTT	CASSRDATDTQYF
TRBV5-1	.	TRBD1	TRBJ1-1	TGCGCCAGCAGCACCGAATTAGGGACAGGTGACATGAACACTGAAGCTTTCTTT	CASSTELGTGDMNTEAFF
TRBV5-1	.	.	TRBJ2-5	TGCGCCAGCAGCTTAAAGGCGTACGAGACCCAGTACTTC	CASSLKAYETQYF
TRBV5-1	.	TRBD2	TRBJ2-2	TGCGCCAGCAGCGCGACTAGCGCGGGCACCGGGGAGCTGTTTTTT	CASSATSAGTGELFF
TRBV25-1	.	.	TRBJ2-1	TGTGCCAGCAGTCGGGGAAATGAGCAGTTCTTC	CASSRGNEQFF
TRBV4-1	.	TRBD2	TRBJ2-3	TGCGCCAGCAGCCAAACTAGCGGGAGCACAGATACGCAGTATTTT	CASSQTSGSTDTQYF
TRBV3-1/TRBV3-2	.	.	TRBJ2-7	TGTGCCAGCAGCCCTATGACCAACTCCTACGAGCAGTACTTC	CASSPMTNSYEQYF
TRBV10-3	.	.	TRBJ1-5	TGTGCCACCACACAGGGCCTTAGCAATCAGCCCCAGCATTTT	CATTQGLSNQPQHF
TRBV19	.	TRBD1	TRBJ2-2	TGTGCCAGCTCCATGACAGGGGCGGACCCCGGGGAGCTGTTTTTT	CASSMTGADPGELFF
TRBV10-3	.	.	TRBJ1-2	TGTGCCATCGCGGGCCAGGAGAGGGATGGCTACACCTTC	CAIAGQERDGYTF
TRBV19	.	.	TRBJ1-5	TGTGCCAGTACAGGACAGTTGGGGCTACGCAATCAGCCCCAGCATTTT	CASTGQLGLRNQPQHF
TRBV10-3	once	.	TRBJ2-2	TGTGCCATCGAGGGGTCAACGAACACCGGGGAGCTGTTTTTT	CAIEGSTNTGELFF
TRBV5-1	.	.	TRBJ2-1	TGCGCCAGCAGCTTGAGTGGTAGCCGGGAAGATGAGCAGTTCTTC	CASSLSGSREDEQFF
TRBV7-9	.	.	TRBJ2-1	TGTGCCAGCAGCTTATGGAGGCAGGGGTCCTACAATGAGCAGTTCTTC	CASSLWRQGSYNEQFF
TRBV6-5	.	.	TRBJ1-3	TGTGCCAGCAGTTACTCGCGGTGGGCCGGAAACACCATATATTTT	CASSYSRWAGNTIYF
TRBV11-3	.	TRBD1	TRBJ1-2	TGTGCCAGCAGCTTAGGAGCCCCAGCAGACAGGGGGCGCGGCTACACCTTC	CASSLGAPADRGRGYTF
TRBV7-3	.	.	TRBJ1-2	TGTGCCAGCAGGCTCTATGACCTTGATAACTATGGCTACACCTTC	CASRLYDLDNYGYTF
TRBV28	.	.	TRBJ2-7	TGTGCCAGCAGCCCAGGAGCCCTAACTTCCTACGAGCAGTACTTC	CASSPGALTSYEQYF
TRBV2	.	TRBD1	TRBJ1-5	TGTGCCAGCAGTTGGACAGGAGAGGATCAGCCCCAGCATTTT	CASSWTGEDQPQHF
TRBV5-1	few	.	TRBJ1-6	TGCGCCAGCACCCGGGGCCCCGGGGATGATAATTCACCCCTCCACTTT	CASTRGPGDDNSPLHF
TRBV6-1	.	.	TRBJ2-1	TGTGCCAGCAGTGAAGGTTTTAGCTCCTACAATGAGCAGTTCTTC	CASSEGFSSYNEQFF
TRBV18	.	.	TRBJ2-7	TGTGCCAGCTCCCCTGCAGCCAGCGGGTTTTACGAGCAGTACTTC	CASSPAASGFYEQYF
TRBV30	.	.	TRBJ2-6	TGTGCCTGGACCGGACAATTTCCTGGGGCCAACGTCCTGACTTTC	CAWTGQFPGANVLTF
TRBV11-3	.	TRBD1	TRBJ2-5	TGTGCCAGCAGCTCGGGACAGGGGTGGCAAGAGACCCAGTACTTC	CASSSGQGWQETQYF
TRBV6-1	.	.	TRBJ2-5	TGTGCCAGCAGTGAAGGGGAATTGGAGTGGGCGTCGGAGACCCAGTACTTC	CASSEGELEWASETQYF
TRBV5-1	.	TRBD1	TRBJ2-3	TGCGCCAGCAGCTTGGTAACAGGGGGATACACAGATACGCAGTATTTT	CASSLVTGGYTDTQYF
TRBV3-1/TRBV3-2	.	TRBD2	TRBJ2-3	TGTGCCAGCAGCGAGACTAGCGGGAGGACAGATACGCAGTATTTT	CASSETSGRTDTQYF
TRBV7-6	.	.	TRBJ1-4	TGTGCCAGCAGCTTAGGCTACTCCGTGAATGAAAAACTGTTTTTT	CASSLGYSVNEKLFF
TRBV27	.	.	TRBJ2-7	TGTGCCAGCAGTAAACCTAGCAAAGGAGAGCAGTACTTC	CASSKPSKGEQYF